This TCR beta chain was found in a study of tumor-infiltrating lymphocytes in localized non-small cell lung cancer. Overall study results and limits: Different pieces of the same tissue were used for each assay.

The germline V gene encodes CDR1 SGHDT and CDR2 YYEEEE. Trimming pared 4 bases from V and 0 bases from J, leaving 13 bases between. This CDR3 is built from 15 residues. Notes on this clone: Its specificity is not known.

The method was immunoSEQ multiplex PCR; TCRdb's version includes in-frame clones alone and lacks a portion of them. The table lists roughly 15,000 clones, roughly 72% of them singletons, with about 6% in the top ten. This sequence originates from a human donor with non-small cell lung cancer. Sequencing was performed on lung tumor tissue. The chain has TRBV5-6 and TRBJ2-5; tentatively, D is TRBD1 (6 bases). This CDR3 reads CASSLRDTYQETQYF. CDR3 DNA: TGTGCCAGCAGCCTAAGGGACACGTACCAAGAGACCCAGTACTTC.